This entry lists 27 T cell receptor beta chains sequenced from one sample in a study of T cells in Graves' hyperthyroidism and ophthalmopathy. RNA transcripts were the template for amplifying TCR beta CDR3 regions. A set of HTBI primers served as the primers for a first-round RT-PCR of the TCR CDR3. TCRdb analysed the multiplex PCR reads with MiXCR anew, one entry per CDR3 protein. The repertoire holds around 540,000 distinct CDR3 sequences, with more than 15% as singletons. Sequencing used blood. The receptor source for this set is a woman younger than 45 with Graves' ophthalmopathy.

The sample holds many counts of this clonotype. This chain links TRBV24-1 with TRBJ2-5, with 11 bases fitting TRBD1. Looked up from germline, CDR1 is KGHDR and CDR2 is SFDVKD. V dropped 3 bases and J dropped 4; count of bases not matched to a gene: 9. This CDR3 has 17 amino acids. The CDR3 DNA reads as TGTGCCACCAGTGATCCCCTCCGGACAGGGGGCAGAGAGACCCAGTACTTC. This codes for CATSDPLRTGGRETQYF.

This clonotype was detected ten times or more. This chain's CDR3 is CSARTSGSYEQYF. CDR3 bases: TGCAGTGCGCGGACTAGCGGCTCCTACGAGCAGTACTTC. V is TRBV20-1 and J is TRBJ2-7; 10 bases agree with TRBD2. Trimming cost V 6 bases and J 0 bases; bases outside gene matches: 2. Germline CDR1 is DFQATT and CDR2 is SNEGSKA (reference sequence). This CDR3 has 13 amino acids.

This clonotype has just a few counts. V usage is TRBV28 and J usage is TRBJ2-1; no definite D call. Germline loops: CDR1 MDHEN, CDR2 SYDVKM. V gave up 10 bases and J gave up 6 bases, with 19 bases separating them. The length of the CDR3 is 14 residues. DNA for the CDR3: TGTGCCATCATCGGTTCACCACCGGCCAATGAGCAGTTCTTC. Translating gives CAIIGSPPANEQFF.

This rearrangement joins TRBV25-1 to TRBJ2-3; tentatively, D is TRBD1 (5 bases). Germline CDR1 and CDR2: MGHDK and SYGVNS. V lost 6 bases, J lost 1 base, and 20 bases lay in between. The CDR3 has 17 residues. The CDR3 bases are TGTGCCAGCAGCCTCCCCCCGGGCCAAGGGGGCACAGATACGCAGTATTTT. The encoded protein is CASSLPPGQGGTDTQYF. The full variable domain, completed using reference TRBV25-1 and TRBJ2-3, is EADIYQTPRYLVIGTGKKITLECSQTMGHDKMYWYQQDPGMELHLIHYSYGVNSTEKGDLSSESTVSRIRTEHFPLTLESARPSHTSQYLCASSLPPGQGGTDTQYFGPGTRLTVL.

The CDR3 DNA follows: TGTGCCAGCAGCCCCGGATTGACGGCCAAAAACATTCAGTACTTC. Encoded protein: CASSPGLTAKNIQYF. This chain connects TRBV7-2 to TRBJ2-4; D remains unclear. The CDR3 loop spans 15 amino acids. V dropped 5 bases and J dropped 1 base, with 12 bases sitting between them. Germline V gene data show CDR1 as SGHTA and CDR2 as FQGNSA.

This clonotype was picked up many times. The chain recombines TRBV7-9 with TRBJ2-5; D gene unclear. V lost 3 bases and J 5 bases, leaving 13 bases between the germline ends. CDR1 SEHNR and CDR2 FQNEAQ come from the germline V gene (reference sequence). The CDR3 is made up of 14 amino acids. The CDR3 sequence: CASSLFGDGETQYF. CDR3 nucleotides: TGTGCCAGCAGCTTGTTCGGTGATGGGGAGACCCAGTACTTC.

This clonotype was seen many times. The chain employs TRBV5-6 and TRBJ2-3, with a weak D call TRBD1 (5 bases). Trimming removed 6 bases from V and 0 bases from J, with 11 bases in between. Germline loops: CDR1 SGHDT, CDR2 YYEEEE. This CDR3 has 14 residues. The CDR3 spells CASNRQTSTDTQYF. DNA for the CDR3: TGTGCCAGCAATCGACAGACTAGCACAGATACGCAGTATTTT.

This clonotype was counted at least ten times. The rearrangement links TRBV28 to TRBJ2-7; 9 bases match TRBD2. The germline V gene has CDR1 MDHEN and CDR2 SYDVKM. The J segment lost 4 bases and the V segment lost 6 bases, leaving 16 bases of the junction unmatched. The CDR3 covers 17 residues. The CDR3 protein is CASRMPLGGSGSYEQYF. DNA for the CDR3: TGTGCCAGCAGGATGCCCCTGGGAGGTAGCGGGAGTTACGAGCAGTACTTC.

This clonotype appeared many times. This sequence joins TRBV20-1 and TRBJ2-7; D is possibly TRBD1 (6 bases). V lost 2 bases and J 2 bases, leaving 10 bases between the germline ends. CDR3 length: 13 residues. Germline-derived CDR1 and CDR2 are DFQATT and SNEGSKA (reference sequence). The CDR3 spells CSARKDSPYEQYF. The CDR3 coding sequence is TGCAGTGCTAGAAAGGACAGCCCCTACGAGCAGTACTTC.

This clonotype has at least ten counts. The chain couples TRBV20-1 to TRBJ2-3; D may be TRBD2 (6 bases). The CDR3 loop spans 15 amino acids. The V gene lost 4 bases and the J gene lost 2 bases, with 16 bases spanning the gap. Germline CDR1 DFQATT, CDR2 SNEGSKA (reference sequence). CDR3 DNA sequence: TGCAGTGCTACTTCGGGGGTCACATCCACAGATACGCAGTATTTT. This translates into CSATSGVTSTDTQYF.

This clonotype turned up a few times. The chain employs TRBV9 and TRBJ1-1; D gene uncertain. The CDR3 has 14 residues. Deletions cut 0 bases from V and 1 base from J, with 7 bases between. CDR1 and CDR2 (germline): SGDLS, YYNGEE. This chain's CDR3 is CASSVGVQNTEAFF. Written as DNA, the CDR3 is TGTGCCAGCAGCGTAGGGGTCCAGAACACTGAAGCTTTCTTT.

This clonotype has just a few counts. The V gene is TRBV3-1, the J gene TRBJ2-7; D gene ambiguous. The germline CDR1 and CDR2 sequences are LGHDT and YNNKEL (reference sequence). The V gene lost 4 bases and the J gene lost 4 bases, with 20 bases spanning the gap. The CDR3 spans 16 residues. The CDR3 reads CASSRSPRSFIYEQYF. For the CDR3, the DNA is TGTGCCAGCAGCCGTAGCCCCCGGAGTTTTATATACGAGCAGTACTTC.

This clonotype has a count of ten or more. The CDR3 DNA follows: TGTGCCACCAGTGATTTCCGGGACAGTACCTACAATGAGCAGTTCTTC. Encoded protein: CATSDFRDSTYNEQFF. The chain employs TRBV24-1 and TRBJ2-1; 7 positions match TRBD1. Germline loops: CDR1 KGHDR, CDR2 SFDVKD. The CDR3 spans 16 residues. Trimming cost V 1 base and J 2 bases; bases outside gene matches: 4.

This clonotype was picked up many times. The V gene is TRBV11-2, the J gene TRBJ2-1; possibly TRBD1 for D (6 bases). CDR1 SGHAT and CDR2 FQNNGV come from the germline V gene. The germline V and J ends were trimmed by 8 bases and 1 base, with 9 bases remaining between them. CDR3 length equals 13 residues. This CDR3 reads CASSQGSYNEQFF. CDR3 in DNA: TGTGCCAGCTCCCAGGGGTCCTACAATGAGCAGTTCTTC.

This clonotype was seen a few times. This sequence joins TRBV5-1 and TRBJ2-1, with D perhaps assigned TRBD1 or TRBD2 (5 bases each). CDR3 length: 16 amino acids. In germline, CDR1 is SGHRS, CDR2 YFSETQ. The germline V and J ends were trimmed by 0 bases and 2 bases, with 12 bases remaining between them. CDR3: CASSLVGARAYNEQFF. CDR3 sequence (DNA): TGCGCCAGCAGCTTGGTCGGGGCCCGGGCCTACAATGAGCAGTTCTTC.

This clonotype was counted only a few times. As DNA, the CDR3 is TGTGCCAGCAGCCCCTCTGGGCTAGATAATGAAAAACTGTTTTTT. It translates to CASSPSGLDNEKLFF. The chain has TRBV14 and TRBJ1-4; no firm D call. Trimming stripped 4 bases from V and 4 bases from J, with 13 bases between. This CDR3 is 15 amino acids long. In germline, CDR1 is SGHDN, CDR2 FVKESK.

This clonotype occurred many times. This chain uses TRBV7-8 with TRBJ1-6, with 7 bases matching TRBD1. This CDR3 comprises 16 residues. Germline CDR1 SGHVS, CDR2 FQNEAQ. The J segment lost 9 bases and the V segment lost 6 bases, leaving 14 bases of the junction unmatched. CDR3 in amino acids: CASRTGTGAVSSPLHF. CDR3 nucleotide sequence: TGTGCCAGCAGGACTGGCACAGGGGCGGTCAGTTCACCCCTCCACTTT.

At least ten counts were recorded for this clonotype. This chain joins TRBV6-2 or TRBV6-3 and TRBJ2-7, with TRBD2 matching 12 bases. The CDR3 runs 15 residues. Germline loops: CDR1 MNHEY, CDR2 SVGEGT. Germline trimming cut 6 bases from V and 0 bases from J; bases unmatched to any gene: 3. The CDR3 here is CASSGLAGSSYEQYF. The CDR3, as DNA: TGTGCCAGCAGCGGACTAGCGGGAAGCTCCTACGAGCAGTACTTC.

Notes on this clonotype: The CDR3 ends on some other residue instead of the conserved phenylalanine or tryptophan, so this is likely a read error. The rearrangement links TRBV15 to TRBJ2-6, with no clear D. From germline, CDR1 is LNHNV and CDR2 YYDKDF (reference sequence). Trimming cost V 2 bases and J 4 bases, with 12 bases left between them. This CDR3 spans 16 amino acids. CDR3 loop: CATSRSSSSGANVLTS. As DNA, the CDR3 is TGTGCCACCAGCAGATCGAGCAGTTCGGGGGCCAACGTCCTGACTTCC.

This clonotype was seen repeatedly, ten times or more. CDR3 protein: CASSPPVGRNEQYF. The CDR3 DNA sequence: TGTGCCAGCAGCCCCCCCGTAGGGCGGAACGAGCAGTACTTC. The chain joins TRBV3-1 to TRBJ2-7; D gene unclear. Germline CDR1 reads LGHDT; CDR2 reads YNNKEL (reference sequence). The V gene lost 4 bases and the J gene lost 5 bases, with 15 bases spanning the gap. The CDR3 spans 14 residues.

Ten or more counts support this clonotype. The chain recombines TRBV28 with TRBJ1-3, with a possible D match to TRBD1 (5 bases). Germline loops: CDR1 MDHEN, CDR2 SYDVKM. This CDR3 contains 14 residues. Trimming pared 7 bases from V and 2 bases from J, leaving 12 bases between. The CDR3 reads CASKEGPTGNTIYF. In DNA form, the CDR3 reads TGTGCCAGCAAGGAGGGACCTACTGGAAACACCATATATTTT.

The chain has TRBV7-3 and TRBJ2-3; 7 bases line up with TRBD2. The germline V gene has CDR1 SGHTA and CDR2 FQGTGA. With 1 base clipped from V and 9 bases from J, the junction kept 13 bases outside the gene matches. CDR3 length equals 16 residues. Here the CDR3 DNA reads TGTGCCAGCAGCTTAAGCGGCGGGAGTCAATCCCTAACGCAGTATTTT. Encoded protein: CASSLSGGSQSLTQYF. The variable domain in full, completed from reference TRBV7-3 and TRBJ2-3, reads GAGVSQTPSNKVTEKGKYVELRCDPISGHTALYWYRQSLGQGPEFLIYFQGTGAADDSGLPNDRFFAVRPEGSVSTLKIQRTERGDSAVYLCASSLSGGSQSLTQYFGPGTRLTVL.

This clonotype turned up a few times. The chain uses TRBV29-1 and TRBJ2-4; D possibly matches TRBD1 or TRBD2 (6 bases each). Between the trimmed V and J ends, which lost 6 bases and 8 bases, there was a span of 11 bases. Germline-derived CDR1 and CDR2 are SQVTM and ANQGSEA. This CDR3 has 11 amino acids. Here the CDR3 reads CSVGGVDIQYF. The CDR3 region has the DNA TGCAGCGTGGGGGGCGTGGACATTCAGTACTTC.

At least ten counts were recorded for this clonotype. The chain links TRBV5-1 to TRBJ1-5; the D gene is possibly TRBD1 (6 bases). Germline V gene lookup returns CDR1 SGHRS and CDR2 YFSETQ. The V gene lost 1 base and the J gene lost 7 bases, with 9 bases spanning the gap. The CDR3 covers 13 residues. The CDR3 is CASSLTGPQPQHF. The CDR3 DNA reads TGCGCCAGCAGCTTGACAGGGCCCCAGCCCCAGCATTTT.

This clonotype was counted only a few times. The chain has TRBV4-3 and TRBJ1-1; D is unclear. The V gene's germline CDR1 is LGHNA and CDR2 YSLEER. Trimming stripped 0 bases from V and 2 bases from J, with 10 bases between. This CDR3 is 15 amino acids long. The CDR3 here is CASSQDLGVNTEAFF. CDR3 bases: TGCGCCAGCAGCCAAGATTTAGGCGTTAACACTGAAGCTTTCTTT.

This clonotype was detected only a few times. The chain recombines TRBV12-3 or TRBV12-4 with TRBJ1-2; D is perhaps TRBD1 (6 bases). This CDR3 is 16 amino acids long. The germline V and J ends were trimmed by 6 bases and 4 bases, with 21 bases remaining between them. The chain's CDR3 is CASRGVGGLDSYGYTF. For the CDR3, the DNA is TGTGCCAGCAGGGGGGTAGGGGGGCTGGACTCCTATGGCTACACCTTC.

The sample holds many counts of this clonotype. The chain combines TRBV7-2 with TRBJ2-1; D is unclear. This CDR3 has 11 residues. Germline assignment: CDR1 SGHTA and CDR2 FQGNSA. V was trimmed by 5 bases and J by 7 bases, leaving 6 bases between them. The CDR3 protein is CASSRRNEQFF. The CDR3 nucleotides read TGTGCCAGCAGCCGGCGTAATGAGCAGTTCTTC.